These T cell receptor beta chains were read from a single sample in a study of blood T cell repertoires in COVID-19. The method was immunoSEQ multiplex PCR; TCRdb's version includes in-frame clones alone and lacks a portion of them. The repertoire has some 90,000 clones, about 89% of them found once; the top ten carry more than 8%. What was sequenced was peripheral blood. The receptors shown here come from a middle-aged man with acute or convalescent COVID-19. CDR3s include the opening cysteine and the closing phenylalanine or tryptophan. Each record gives: J gene, D gene, V gene, clone size, CDR3 DNA, CDR3 protein. A D gene is named only where the DNA matches it firmly. The size entry is marked missing in some rows and otherwise reads once, few, many or a size class.

TRBJ1-2	-	TRBV5-1	few	TGCGCCAGCAGCCCGGAGGGGCGGTCAGGGCGTGGCTACACCTTC	CASSPEGRSGRGYTF
TRBJ2-5	-	TRBV2	-	TGTGCCAGCAGTGCCGTGGGGGCCTCACGGACCCAGTACTTC	CASSAVGASRTQYF
TRBJ1-2	TRBD1	TRBV19	few	TGTGCCAGTCGTGAATCCAGGGGGCGCGACTATGGCTACACCTTC	CASRESRGRDYGYTF
TRBJ2-3	-	TRBV5-1	-	TGCGCCAGCAGCTTTCAGGGAACAGATACGCAGTATTTT	CASSFQGTDTQYF
TRBJ1-6	TRBD1	TRBV30	few	TGTGCCTGGAGCCTCGGACAGGGAGGTTCACCCCTCCACTTT	CAWSLGQGGSPLHF
TRBJ1-1	-	TRBV6-1	-	TGTGCCAGCAGTGAGGCGGGTGAAGCTTTCTTT	CASSEAGEAFF
TRBJ1-2	-	TRBV5-1	-	TGCGCCAGCAGCTTGGCCGCCAGGGGAAGTGAGGGTCGCGGCTACACCTTC	CASSLAARGSEGRGYTF
TRBJ1-3	-	TRBV5-1	-	TGCGCCAGCAGCTTGGCCCCAGGGTTTGGAAACACCATATATTTT	CASSLAPGFGNTIYF
TRBJ1-6	TRBD1	TRBV6-5	-	TGTGCCAGCACCCTGGACAGGGCATATAATTCACCCCTCCACTTT	CASTLDRAYNSPLHF
TRBJ1-3	-	TRBV21-1	-	TGTGCCAGAGCTCGGGACAGACACTGTGGACCTGGAAACACCATATATTTT	CARARDRHCGPGNTIYF
TRBJ2-1	-	TRBV3-1/TRBV3-2	-	TGTGCCAGCAGCCAGCTAGGCGGTGTCTACAATGAGCAGTTCTTC	CASSQLGGVYNEQFF
TRBJ2-3	TRBD2	TRBV5-4	-	TGTGCCAGCAGCTCCCAGGCCACGGGGGGGAGTAGAGATACGCAGTATTTT	CASSSQATGGSRDTQYF
TRBJ2-7	TRBD2	TRBV5-1	-	TGCGCCAGCAGCTTGGGGACTAGCGGGACCTACGAGCAGTACTTC	CASSLGTSGTYEQYF
TRBJ1-6	TRBD1	TRBV5-1	once	TGCGCCAGCAGCTTTGGGACAGGGGAAAATTCACCCCTCCACTTT	CASSFGTGENSPLHF
TRBJ2-2	-	TRBV3-1/TRBV3-2	-	TGTGCCAGCAGCCAACACAGGACAGTCAACACCGGGGAGCTGTTTTTT	CASSQHRTVNTGELFF
TRBJ1-2	TRBD1	TRBV7-8	-	TGTGCCAGCAGCCAGGGACAGAACTATGGCTACACCTTC	CASSQGQNYGYTF
TRBJ1-1	TRBD1	TRBV5-6	-	TGTGCCAGCAGCCCTGGGACAGGGTGGGACACTGAAGCTTTCTTT	CASSPGTGWDTEAFF
TRBJ2-2	-	TRBV30	-	TGTGCCTGGAGTGTACGCAGGGCGATAGCCGGGGAGCTGTTTTTT	CAWSVRRAIAGELFF
TRBJ2-1	-	TRBV5-4	-	TGTGCCAGCAGCTTGGAGGGGTCGATCTACAATGAGCAGTTCTTC	CASSLEGSIYNEQFF
TRBJ1-2	-	TRBV5-6	-	TGTGCCAGCAGCTTGGTCGGGCAGGGCTATGGCTACACCTTC	CASSLVGQGYGYTF
TRBJ2-1	-	TRBV9	-	TGTGCCAGCAGCCCCAGACTAGGAGACAATGAGCAGTTCTTC	CASSPRLGDNEQFF
TRBJ1-1	-	TRBV6-4	-	TGTGCCAGCAGCCCCCGGGACAAGTTAAGTGAAGACACTGAAGCTTTCTTT	CASSPRDKLSEDTEAFF
TRBJ1-2	-	TRBV5-1	-	TGCGCCAGCAGCTTGGGGGGAGGTGGCTACACCTTC	CASSLGGGGYTF
TRBJ2-3	TRBD1	TRBV4-1	-	TGCGCCAGCAGCCCCACCGGGACAGGGACAGATACGCAGTATTTT	CASSPTGTGTDTQYF
TRBJ1-4	TRBD1	TRBV3-1/TRBV3-2	-	TGTGCCAGCAGCCAAAGGGGGCTCACTAATGAAAAACTGTTTTTT	CASSQRGLTNEKLFF
TRBJ1-5	-	TRBV7-5	once	TGTGCCAGAAGCACAGGGATGACAAATCAGCCCCAGCATTTT	CARSTGMTNQPQHF
TRBJ1-2	-	TRBV7-6	-	TGTGCCAGCAGCTCTAGAGCTGGCTACACCTTC	CASSSRAGYTF
TRBJ2-1	TRBD2	TRBV5-6	-	TGTGCCAGCAGACAGAAGGGGAGCGGGGGGACCCGGGGATACAATGAGCAGTTCTTC	CASRQKGSGGTRGYNEQFF
TRBJ1-1	TRBD1	TRBV6-2/TRBV6-3	-	TGTGCCAGCAGTACTGGACAGGGGAGGGGTGAAGCTTTCTTT	CASSTGQGRGEAFF
TRBJ1-4	-	TRBV28	once	TGTGCCAGCAACGACCGGGGGTTAGGAAAACTGTTTTTT	CASNDRGLGKLFF
TRBJ1-6	TRBD1	TRBV30	-	TGTGCCTGGGACAGGGGGGCGGATTCACCCCTCCACTTT	CAWDRGADSPLHF
TRBJ1-6	TRBD1	TRBV18	-	TGTGCCAGCTCACCGGCCGGGACAGGGGCTAATTCACCCCTCCACTTT	CASSPAGTGANSPLHF
TRBJ1-1	TRBD1	TRBV5-1	-	TGCGCCAGCAGCGGCGGGACAGGGTCTGCCGAGGGAGCTTTCTTT	CASSGGTGSAEGAFF
TRBJ2-5	-	TRBV9	-	TGTGCCAGCAGCACTACCCCCGCGTGGGAAGAGACCCAGTACTTC	CASSTTPAWEETQYF
TRBJ2-3	TRBD1	TRBV18	-	TGTGCCAGCTCATCCAGGGACAGCCAAAGCGGAGATACGCAGTATTTT	CASSSRDSQSGDTQYF
TRBJ1-6	TRBD1	TRBV5-6	-	TGTGCCAGCAGCTTGGGGACAGGGGGAAATTCACCCCTCCACTTT	CASSLGTGGNSPLHF
TRBJ1-6	-	TRBV30	-	TGTGCCTGGAGTGTACAGGGAGGGTTCTTAGATTCACCCCTCCACTTT	CAWSVQGGFLDSPLHF
TRBJ1-2	-	TRBV4-2	medium-sized	TGTGCCAGCAGCCAAGAATCCCGGGGGTTCTATGGCTACACCTTC	CASSQESRGFYGYTF
TRBJ2-2	-	TRBV6-5	-	TGTGCCAGCGCGTTTAGGTCAACCAGCGCGGGGGAGCTGTTTTTT	CASAFRSTSAGELFF
TRBJ1-2	-	TRBV24-1	-	TGTGCCACCAGTGATTTGATCCTCTACAGCAGTTATGGCTACACCTTC	CATSDLILYSSYGYTF
TRBJ1-5	-	TRBV28	-	TGTGCCAGCAGCTATGGAGGATATCAGCCCCAGCATTTT	CASSYGGYQPQHF
TRBJ1-6	-	TRBV7-8	-	TGTGCCAGCAGCTCGGTGTTTGAGGCGCGAACGGGATATAATTCACCCCTCCACTTT	CASSSVFEARTGYNSPLHF
TRBJ1-2	-	TRBV29-1	-	TGCAGCGGATTATCAGGGGCGAACTATGGCTACACCTTC	CSGLSGANYGYTF
TRBJ2-1	-	TRBV27	-	TGTGCCAGCAGTAGACCGGGACTTAATAGCAATGAGCAGTTCTTC	CASSRPGLNSNEQFF
TRBJ1-4	-	TRBV19	-	TGTGCCACCTCTCAAGGTGCACGGGGAAATGAAAAACTGTTTTTT	CATSQGARGNEKLFF
TRBJ2-5	-	TRBV5-1	-	TGCGCCAGCAGCTTAGAGACAGGCCAACAAGAGACCCAGTACTTC	CASSLETGQQETQYF
TRBJ2-5	TRBD2	TRBV11-1	-	TGTGCCAGCAGCCCCGGGACTAGCGGGGCACAAGAGACCCAGTACTTC	CASSPGTSGAQETQYF
TRBJ1-2	-	TRBV5-5	-	TGTGCCAGCAGCTTCAATTCAGCAGGGTTCTATGGCTACACCTTC	CASSFNSAGFYGYTF
TRBJ2-1	-	TRBV15	-	TGTGCCACCAGCAGAGCCCAACAGGGTACCGTTGAGCAGTTCTTC	CATSRAQQGTVEQFF
TRBJ2-5	-	TRBV6-5	-	TGTGCCAGCAGTTACTCTAGGGGCCCGGAGACCCAGTACTTC	CASSYSRGPETQYF
TRBJ2-5	TRBD1	TRBV5-1	-	TGCGCCAGCAGCATGGCCGGGACAGGGGGCTTAGAGACCCAGTACTTC	CASSMAGTGGLETQYF
TRBJ1-6	TRBD1	TRBV19	-	TGTGCCAGTAACCCGTCAGGGGGCTCCTATAATTCACCCCTCCACTTT	CASNPSGGSYNSPLHF
TRBJ2-2	-	TRBV7-3	-	TGTGCCAGCAGCTTGAACACGAACACCGGGGAGCTGTTTTTT	CASSLNTNTGELFF
TRBJ1-1	TRBD1	TRBV16	once	TGTGCCAGCAGCCGCGCGGTGGACAGGTTAATGACAACGAACACTGAAGCTTTCTTT	CASSRAVDRLMTTNTEAFF